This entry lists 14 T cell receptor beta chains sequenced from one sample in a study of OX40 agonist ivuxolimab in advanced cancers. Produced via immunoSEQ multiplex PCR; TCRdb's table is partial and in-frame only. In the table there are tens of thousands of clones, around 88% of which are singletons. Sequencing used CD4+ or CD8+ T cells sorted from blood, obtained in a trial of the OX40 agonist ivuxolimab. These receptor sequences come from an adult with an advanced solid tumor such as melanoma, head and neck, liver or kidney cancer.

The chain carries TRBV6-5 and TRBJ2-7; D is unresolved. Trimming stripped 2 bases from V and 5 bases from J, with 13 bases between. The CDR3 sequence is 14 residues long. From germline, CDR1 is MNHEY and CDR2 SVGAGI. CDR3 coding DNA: TGTGCCAGCAGTTACGTCGGACCCCAGGACGAGCAGTACTTC. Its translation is CASSYVGPQDEQYF.

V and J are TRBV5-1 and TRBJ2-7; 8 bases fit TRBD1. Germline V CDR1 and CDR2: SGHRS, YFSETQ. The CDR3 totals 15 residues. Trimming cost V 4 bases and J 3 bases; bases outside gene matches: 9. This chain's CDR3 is CASSLGQGSFYEQYF. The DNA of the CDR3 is TGCGCCAGCAGCCTAGGACAGGGTAGCTTCTACGAGCAGTACTTC.

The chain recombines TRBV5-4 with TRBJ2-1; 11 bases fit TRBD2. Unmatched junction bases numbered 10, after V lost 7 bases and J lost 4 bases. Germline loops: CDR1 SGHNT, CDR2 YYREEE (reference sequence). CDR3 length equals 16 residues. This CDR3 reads CASRPSGGYMYNEQFF. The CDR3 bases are TGTGCCAGCCGCCCTAGCGGGGGGTACATGTACAATGAGCAGTTCTTC. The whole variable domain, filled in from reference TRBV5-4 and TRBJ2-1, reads ETGVTQSPTHLIKTRGQQVTLRCSSQSGHNTVSWYQQALGQGPQFIFQYYREEENGRGNFPPRFSGLQFPNYSSELNVNALELDDSALYLCASRPSGGYMYNEQFFGPGTRLTVL.

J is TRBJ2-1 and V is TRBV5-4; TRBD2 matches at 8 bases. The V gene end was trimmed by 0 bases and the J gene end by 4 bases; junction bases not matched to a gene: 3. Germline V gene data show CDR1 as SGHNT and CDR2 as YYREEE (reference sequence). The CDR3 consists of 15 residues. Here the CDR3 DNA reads TGTGCCAGCAGCTTGGCCAGCGGGGGTTACAATGAGCAGTTCTTC. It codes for CASSLASGGYNEQFF.

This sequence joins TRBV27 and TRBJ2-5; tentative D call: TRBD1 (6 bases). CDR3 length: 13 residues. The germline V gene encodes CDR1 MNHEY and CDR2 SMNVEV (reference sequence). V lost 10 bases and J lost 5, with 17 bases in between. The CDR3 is CATFSGGGETQYF. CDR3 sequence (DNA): TGTGCCACCTTTAGTGGGGGCGGGGAGACCCAGTACTTC.

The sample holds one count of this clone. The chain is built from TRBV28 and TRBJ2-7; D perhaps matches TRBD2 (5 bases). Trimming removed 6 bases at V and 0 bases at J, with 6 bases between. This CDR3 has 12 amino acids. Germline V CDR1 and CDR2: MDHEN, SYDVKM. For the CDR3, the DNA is TGTGCCAGCAGAACTAGCTCCTACGAGCAGTACTTC. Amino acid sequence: CASRTSSYEQYF.

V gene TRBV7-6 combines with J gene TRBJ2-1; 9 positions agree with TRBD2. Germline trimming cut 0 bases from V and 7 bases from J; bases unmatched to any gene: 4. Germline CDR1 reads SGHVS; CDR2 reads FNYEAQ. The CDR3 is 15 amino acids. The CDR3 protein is CASSLAGGGGNEQFF. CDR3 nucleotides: TGTGCCAGCAGCTTAGCTGGCGGGGGGGGGAATGAGCAGTTCTTC.

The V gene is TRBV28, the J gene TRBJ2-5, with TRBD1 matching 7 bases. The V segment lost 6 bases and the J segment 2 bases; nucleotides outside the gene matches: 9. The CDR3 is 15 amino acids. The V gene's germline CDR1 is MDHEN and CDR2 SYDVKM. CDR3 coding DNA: TGTGCCAGCAGCGACCTAGACAGGGTACAAGAGACCCAGTACTTC. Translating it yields CASSDLDRVQETQYF.

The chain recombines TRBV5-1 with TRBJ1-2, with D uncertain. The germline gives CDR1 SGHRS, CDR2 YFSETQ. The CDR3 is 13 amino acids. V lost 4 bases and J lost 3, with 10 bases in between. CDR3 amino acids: CASSVTADYGYTF. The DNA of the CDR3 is TGCGCCAGCAGCGTCACTGCGGACTATGGCTACACCTTC.

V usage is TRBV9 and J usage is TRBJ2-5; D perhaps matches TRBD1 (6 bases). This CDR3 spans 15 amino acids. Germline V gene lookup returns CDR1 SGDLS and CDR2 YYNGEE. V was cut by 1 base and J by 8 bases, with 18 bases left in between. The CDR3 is CASSVSARGRETQYF. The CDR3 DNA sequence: TGTGCCAGCAGCGTATCCGCCAGGGGAAGGGAAACCCAGTACTTC.

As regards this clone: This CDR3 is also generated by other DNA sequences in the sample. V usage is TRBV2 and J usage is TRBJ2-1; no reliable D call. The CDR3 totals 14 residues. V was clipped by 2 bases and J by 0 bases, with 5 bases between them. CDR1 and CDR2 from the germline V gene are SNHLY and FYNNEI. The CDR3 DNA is TGTGCCAGCAGTGAATTGAGCTCCTACAATGAGCAGTTCTTC. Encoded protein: CASSELSSYNEQFF. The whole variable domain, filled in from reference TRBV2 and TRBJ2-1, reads EPEVTQTPSHQVTQMGQEVILRCVPISNHLYFYWYRQILGQKVEFLVSFYNNEISEKSEIFDDQFSVERPDGSNFTLKIRSTKLEDSAMYFCASSELSSYNEQFFGPGTRLTVL.

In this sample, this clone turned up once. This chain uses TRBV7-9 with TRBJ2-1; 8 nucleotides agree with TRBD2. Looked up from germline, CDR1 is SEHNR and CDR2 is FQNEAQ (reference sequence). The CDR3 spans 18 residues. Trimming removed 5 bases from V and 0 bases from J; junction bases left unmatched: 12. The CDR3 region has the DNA TGTGCCAGCAGCGATCCTCTAGCGGGTCTGAGCTCCTACAATGAGCAGTTCTTC. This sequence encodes CASSDPLAGLSSYNEQFF.

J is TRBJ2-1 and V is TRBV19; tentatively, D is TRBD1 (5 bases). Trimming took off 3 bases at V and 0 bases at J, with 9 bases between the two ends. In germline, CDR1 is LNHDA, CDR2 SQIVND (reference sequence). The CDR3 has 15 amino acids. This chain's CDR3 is CASSIGQSSYNEQFF. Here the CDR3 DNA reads TGTGCCAGTAGTATTGGACAAAGCTCCTACAATGAGCAGTTCTTC.

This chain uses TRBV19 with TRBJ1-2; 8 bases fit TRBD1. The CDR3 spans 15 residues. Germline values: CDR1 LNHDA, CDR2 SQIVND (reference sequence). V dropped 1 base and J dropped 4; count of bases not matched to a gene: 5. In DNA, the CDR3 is TGTGCCAGTAGTATAGGGACAGGGCCCGGCTATGGCTACACCTTC. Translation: CASSIGTGPGYGYTF.